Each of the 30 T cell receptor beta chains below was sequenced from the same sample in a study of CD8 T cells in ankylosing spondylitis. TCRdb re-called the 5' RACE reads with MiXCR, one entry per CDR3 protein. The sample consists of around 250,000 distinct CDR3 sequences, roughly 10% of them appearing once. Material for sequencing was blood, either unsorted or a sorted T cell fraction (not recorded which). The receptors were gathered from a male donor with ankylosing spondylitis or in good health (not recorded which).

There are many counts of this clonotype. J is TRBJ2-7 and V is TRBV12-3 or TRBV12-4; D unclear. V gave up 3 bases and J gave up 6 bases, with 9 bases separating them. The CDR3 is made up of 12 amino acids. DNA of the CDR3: TGTGCCAGCAGTTTTTTGGTCTCCGAGCAGTACTTC. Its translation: CASSFLVSEQYF.

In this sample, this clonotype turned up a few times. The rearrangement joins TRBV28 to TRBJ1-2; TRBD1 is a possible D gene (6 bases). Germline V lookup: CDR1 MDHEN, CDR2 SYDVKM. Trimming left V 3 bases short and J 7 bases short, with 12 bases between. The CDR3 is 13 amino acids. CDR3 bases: TGTGCCAGCAGTTTCGGGGGGCGGCCTGGCTACACCTTC. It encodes CASSFGGRPGYTF.

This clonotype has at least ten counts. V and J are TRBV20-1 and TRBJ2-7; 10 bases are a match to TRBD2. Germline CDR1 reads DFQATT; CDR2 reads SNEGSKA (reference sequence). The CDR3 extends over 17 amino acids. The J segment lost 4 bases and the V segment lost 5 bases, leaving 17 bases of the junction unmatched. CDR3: CSAPTFNKREGLYEQYF. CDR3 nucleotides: TGCAGTGCTCCAACCTTTAACAAGCGGGAGGGCCTATACGAGCAGTACTTC.

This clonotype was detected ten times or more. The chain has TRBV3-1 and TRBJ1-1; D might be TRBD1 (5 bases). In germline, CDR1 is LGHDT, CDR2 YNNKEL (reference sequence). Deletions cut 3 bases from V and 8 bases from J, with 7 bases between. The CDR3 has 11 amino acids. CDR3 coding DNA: TGTGCCAGCAGCCAGAGGGGAGAAGCTTTCTTT. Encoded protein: CASSQRGEAFF.

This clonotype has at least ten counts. CDR3 region: CASSLAQGQFYEQYF. CDR3 coding DNA: TGTGCCAGCAGCTTAGCGCAAGGACAGTTCTACGAGCAGTACTTC. The rearrangement uses TRBV7-8 and TRBJ2-7, with TRBD1 as a possible D gene (6 bases). The CDR3 has 15 amino acids. Looked up from germline, CDR1 is SGHVS and CDR2 is FQNEAQ. V gave up 0 bases and J gave up 3 bases, with 12 bases separating them.

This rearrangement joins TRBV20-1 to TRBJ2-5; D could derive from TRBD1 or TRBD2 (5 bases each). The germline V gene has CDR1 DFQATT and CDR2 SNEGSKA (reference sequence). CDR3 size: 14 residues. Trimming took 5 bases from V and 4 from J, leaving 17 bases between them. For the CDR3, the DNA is TGCAGTGCTGGAGGCGCGAGTGGGGGAGAGACCCAGTACTTC. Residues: CSAGGASGGETQYF.

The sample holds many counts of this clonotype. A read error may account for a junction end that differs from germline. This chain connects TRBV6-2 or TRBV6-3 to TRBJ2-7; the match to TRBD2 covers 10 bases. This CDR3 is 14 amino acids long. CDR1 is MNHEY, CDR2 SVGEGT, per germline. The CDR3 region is CASSLASGGYEQYF. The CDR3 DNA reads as TGCGCCAGCAGCTTAGCTAGCGGGGGCTACGAGCAGTACTTC.

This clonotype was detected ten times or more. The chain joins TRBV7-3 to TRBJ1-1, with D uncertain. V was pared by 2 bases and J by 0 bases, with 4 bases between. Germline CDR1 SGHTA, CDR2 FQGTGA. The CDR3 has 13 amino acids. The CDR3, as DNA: TGTGCCAGCAGCTTACAAATGAACACTGAAGCTTTCTTT. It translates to CASSLQMNTEAFF.

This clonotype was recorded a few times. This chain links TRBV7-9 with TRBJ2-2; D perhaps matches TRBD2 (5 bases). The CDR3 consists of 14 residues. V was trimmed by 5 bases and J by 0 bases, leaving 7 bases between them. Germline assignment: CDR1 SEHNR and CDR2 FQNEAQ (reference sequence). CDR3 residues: CASSPRANTGELFF. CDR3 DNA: TGTGCCAGCAGCCCGAGGGCGAACACCGGGGAGCTGTTTTTT.

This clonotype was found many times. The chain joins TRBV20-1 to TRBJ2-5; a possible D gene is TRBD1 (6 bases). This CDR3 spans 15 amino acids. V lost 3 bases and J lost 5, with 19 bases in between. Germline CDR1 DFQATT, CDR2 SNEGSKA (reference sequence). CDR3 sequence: CSARSDRGSWETQYF. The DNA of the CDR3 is TGCAGTGCTAGGTCGGACAGAGGTTCATGGGAGACCCAGTACTTC.

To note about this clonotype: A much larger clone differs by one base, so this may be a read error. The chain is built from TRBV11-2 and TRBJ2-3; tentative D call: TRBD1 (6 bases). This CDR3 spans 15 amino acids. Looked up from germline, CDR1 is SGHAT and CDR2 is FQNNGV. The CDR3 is CAGSLDLPGADTQYF. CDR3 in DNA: TGTGCCGGCAGCTTAGATCTTCCAGGGGCAGATACGCAGTATTTT.

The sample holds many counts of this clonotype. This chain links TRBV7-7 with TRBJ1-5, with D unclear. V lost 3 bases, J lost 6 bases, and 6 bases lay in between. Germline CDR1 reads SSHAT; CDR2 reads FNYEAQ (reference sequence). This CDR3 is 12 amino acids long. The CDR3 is CASSFLLQPQHF. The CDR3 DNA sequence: TGTGCCAGCAGCTTTCTCCTTCAGCCCCAGCATTTT.

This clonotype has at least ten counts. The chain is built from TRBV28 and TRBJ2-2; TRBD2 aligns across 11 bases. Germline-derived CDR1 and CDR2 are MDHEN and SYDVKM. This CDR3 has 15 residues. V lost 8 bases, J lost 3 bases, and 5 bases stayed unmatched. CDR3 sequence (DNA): TGTGCCAGCCTAACTAGCGGGAGAGACACCGGGGAGCTGTTTTTT. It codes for CASLTSGRDTGELFF.

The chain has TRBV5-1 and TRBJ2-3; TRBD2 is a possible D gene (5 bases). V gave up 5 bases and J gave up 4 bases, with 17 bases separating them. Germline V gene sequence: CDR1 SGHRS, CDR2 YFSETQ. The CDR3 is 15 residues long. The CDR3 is CASSSNLGGADTQYF. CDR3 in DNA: TGCGCCAGCAGTTCGAATTTAGGAGGAGCAGATACGCAGTATTTT.

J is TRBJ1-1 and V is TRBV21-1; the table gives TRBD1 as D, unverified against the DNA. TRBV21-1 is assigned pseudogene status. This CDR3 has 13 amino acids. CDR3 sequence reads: CASSYDSNTEAFF. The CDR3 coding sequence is TGTGCCAGCAGCTACGACAGTAACACTGAAGCTTTCTTT.

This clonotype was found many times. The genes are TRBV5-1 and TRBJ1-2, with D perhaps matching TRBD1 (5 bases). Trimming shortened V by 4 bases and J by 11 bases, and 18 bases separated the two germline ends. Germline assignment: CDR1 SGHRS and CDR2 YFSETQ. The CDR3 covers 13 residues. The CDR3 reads CASSLKGLSGYTF. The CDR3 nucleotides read TGCGCCAGCAGCCTGAAGGGGTTGTCAGGGTACACCTTC.

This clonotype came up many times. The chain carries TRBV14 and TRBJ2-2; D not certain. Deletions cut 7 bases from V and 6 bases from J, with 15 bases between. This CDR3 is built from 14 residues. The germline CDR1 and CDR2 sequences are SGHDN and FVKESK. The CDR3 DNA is TGTGCCAGCAAGTCTGAAGGATACGCCGGGGAGCTGTTTTTT. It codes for CASKSEGYAGELFF.

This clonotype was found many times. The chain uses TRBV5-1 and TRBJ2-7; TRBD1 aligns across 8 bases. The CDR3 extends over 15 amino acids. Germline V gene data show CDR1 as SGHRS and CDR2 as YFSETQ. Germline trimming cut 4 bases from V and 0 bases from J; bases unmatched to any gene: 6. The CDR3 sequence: CASSPRQGTSYEQYF. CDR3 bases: TGCGCCAGCAGCCCACGACAGGGGACCTCCTACGAGCAGTACTTC.

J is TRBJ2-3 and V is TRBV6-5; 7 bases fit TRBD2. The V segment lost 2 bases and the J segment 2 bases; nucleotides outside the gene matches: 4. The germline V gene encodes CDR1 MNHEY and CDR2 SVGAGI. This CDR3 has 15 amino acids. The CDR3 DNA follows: TGTGCCAGCAGTTACGGGCGGGAGACCACAGATACGCAGTATTTT. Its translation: CASSYGRETTDTQYF.

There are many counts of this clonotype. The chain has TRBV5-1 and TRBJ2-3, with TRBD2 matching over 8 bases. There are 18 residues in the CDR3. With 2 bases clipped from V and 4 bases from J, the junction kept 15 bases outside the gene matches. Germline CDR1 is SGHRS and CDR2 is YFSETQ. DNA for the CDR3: TGCGCCAGCAGCTTTTCCCCCATAGCGGGAAGGAGGGCAGATACGCAGTATTTT. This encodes CASSFSPIAGRRADTQYF.

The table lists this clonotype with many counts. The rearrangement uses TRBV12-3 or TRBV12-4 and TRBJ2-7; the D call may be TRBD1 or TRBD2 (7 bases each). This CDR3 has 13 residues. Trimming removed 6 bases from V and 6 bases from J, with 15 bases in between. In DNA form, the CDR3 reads TGTGCCAGCAGCTCTATCAGGGGGGGCGAGCAGTACTTC. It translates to CASSSIRGGEQYF.

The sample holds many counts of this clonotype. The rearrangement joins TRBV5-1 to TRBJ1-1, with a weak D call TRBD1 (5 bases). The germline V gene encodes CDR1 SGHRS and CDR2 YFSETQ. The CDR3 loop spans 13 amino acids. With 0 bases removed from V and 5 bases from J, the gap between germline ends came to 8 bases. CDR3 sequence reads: CASSLDRTTEAFF. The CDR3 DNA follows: TGCGCCAGCAGCTTGGACAGGACGACTGAAGCTTTCTTT.

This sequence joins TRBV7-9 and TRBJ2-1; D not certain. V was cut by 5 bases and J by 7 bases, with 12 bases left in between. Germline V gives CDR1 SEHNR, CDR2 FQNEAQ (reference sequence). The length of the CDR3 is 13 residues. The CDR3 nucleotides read TGTGCCAGCAGCCCACCCCACAAGAATGAGCAGTTCTTC. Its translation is CASSPPHKNEQFF.

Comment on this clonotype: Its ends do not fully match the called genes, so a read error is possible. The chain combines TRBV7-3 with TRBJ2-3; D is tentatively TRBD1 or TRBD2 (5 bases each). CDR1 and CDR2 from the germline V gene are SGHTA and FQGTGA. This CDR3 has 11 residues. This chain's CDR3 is CASSAMGPLDF. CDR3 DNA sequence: TGTGCCAGCAGCGCAATGGGACCCCTCGATTTT.

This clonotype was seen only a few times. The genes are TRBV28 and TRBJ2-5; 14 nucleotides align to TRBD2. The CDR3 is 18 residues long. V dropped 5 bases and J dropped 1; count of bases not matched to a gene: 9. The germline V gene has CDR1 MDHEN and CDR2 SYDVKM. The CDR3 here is CASSGGTSGRRGQETQYF. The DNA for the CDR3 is TGTGCCAGCAGTGGGGGGACTAGCGGGAGAAGGGGCCAAGAGACCCAGTACTTC. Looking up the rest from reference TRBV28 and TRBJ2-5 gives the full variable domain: DVKVTQSSRYLVKRTGEKVFLECVQDMDHENMFWYRQDPGLGLRLIYFSYDVKMKEKGDIPEGYSVSREKKERFSLILESASTNQTSMYLCASSGGTSGRRGQETQYFGPGTRLLVL.

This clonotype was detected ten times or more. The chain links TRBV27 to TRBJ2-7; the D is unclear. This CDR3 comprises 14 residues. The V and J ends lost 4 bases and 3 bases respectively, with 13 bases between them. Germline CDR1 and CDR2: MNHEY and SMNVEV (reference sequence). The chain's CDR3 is CASSSVSSGYEQYF. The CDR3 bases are TGTGCCAGCAGTTCGGTTTCTTCAGGCTACGAGCAGTACTTC.

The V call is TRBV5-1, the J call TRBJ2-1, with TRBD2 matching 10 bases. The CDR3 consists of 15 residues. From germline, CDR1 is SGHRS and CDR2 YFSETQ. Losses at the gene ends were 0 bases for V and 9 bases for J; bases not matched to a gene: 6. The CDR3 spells CASSLVLAGAVEQFF. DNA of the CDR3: TGCGCCAGCAGCTTGGTGCTAGCGGGAGCAGTTGAGCAGTTCTTC. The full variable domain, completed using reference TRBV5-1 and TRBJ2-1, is KAGVTQTPRYLIKTRGQQVTLSCSPISGHRSVSWYQQTPGQGLQFLFEYFSETQRNKGNFPGRFSGRQFSNSRSEMNVSTLELGDSALYLCASSLVLAGAVEQFFGPGTRLTVL.

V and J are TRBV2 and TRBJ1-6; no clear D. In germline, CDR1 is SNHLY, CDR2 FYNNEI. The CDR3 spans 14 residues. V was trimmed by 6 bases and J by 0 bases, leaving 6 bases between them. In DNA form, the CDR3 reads TGTGCCAGCAGGGGTGACTCCTATAATTCACCCCTCCACTTT. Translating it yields CASRGDSYNSPLHF.

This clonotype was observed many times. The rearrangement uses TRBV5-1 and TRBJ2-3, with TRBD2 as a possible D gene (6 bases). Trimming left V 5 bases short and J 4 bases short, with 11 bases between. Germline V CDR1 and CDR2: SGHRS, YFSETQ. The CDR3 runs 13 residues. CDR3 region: CASRMGGPDTQYF. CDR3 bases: TGCGCCAGCAGAATGGGGGGTCCAGATACGCAGTATTTT.

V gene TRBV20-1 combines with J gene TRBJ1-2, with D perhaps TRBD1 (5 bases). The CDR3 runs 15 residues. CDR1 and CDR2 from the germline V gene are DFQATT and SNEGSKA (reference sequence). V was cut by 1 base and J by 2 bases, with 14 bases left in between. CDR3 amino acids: CSARVEQAPNYGYTF. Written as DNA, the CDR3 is TGCAGTGCTAGAGTGGAACAGGCGCCGAACTATGGCTACACCTTC.